What follows is one TCR beta chain and its context. Its specificity is not known. Unique molecular identifiers (one per individual cDNA molecule) were attached. MiXCR, applied by TCRdb to the 5' RACE reads, yields one record per CDR3 protein. The sample yields around 84,000 distinct CDR3 sequences, about an eighth seen once. This record comes from a study of early T cells in non-severe SARS-CoV-2 infection. Study-wide findings and caveats: Anti-spike CD8 responses were favored by VDJdb matching, which missed private and CD4 specificities.

The CDR3 spans 15 residues. Trimming shortened V by 5 bases and J by 3 bases, and 17 bases separated the two germline ends. Germline loops: CDR1 SEHNR, CDR2 FQNEAQ (reference sequence). The chain couples TRBV7-9 to TRBJ2-7; D tentatively fits TRBD1 or TRBD2 (5 bases each). Sequencing input: whole blood. The clonotype comes from an adult who was a healthcare worker with PCR-confirmed SARS-CoV-2 infection or an uninfected control (not recorded which). The CDR3 DNA is TGTGCCAGCAGCCCCTCCAGGGACGTGTGCTACGAGCAGTACTTC. It translates to CASSPSRDVCYEQYF.